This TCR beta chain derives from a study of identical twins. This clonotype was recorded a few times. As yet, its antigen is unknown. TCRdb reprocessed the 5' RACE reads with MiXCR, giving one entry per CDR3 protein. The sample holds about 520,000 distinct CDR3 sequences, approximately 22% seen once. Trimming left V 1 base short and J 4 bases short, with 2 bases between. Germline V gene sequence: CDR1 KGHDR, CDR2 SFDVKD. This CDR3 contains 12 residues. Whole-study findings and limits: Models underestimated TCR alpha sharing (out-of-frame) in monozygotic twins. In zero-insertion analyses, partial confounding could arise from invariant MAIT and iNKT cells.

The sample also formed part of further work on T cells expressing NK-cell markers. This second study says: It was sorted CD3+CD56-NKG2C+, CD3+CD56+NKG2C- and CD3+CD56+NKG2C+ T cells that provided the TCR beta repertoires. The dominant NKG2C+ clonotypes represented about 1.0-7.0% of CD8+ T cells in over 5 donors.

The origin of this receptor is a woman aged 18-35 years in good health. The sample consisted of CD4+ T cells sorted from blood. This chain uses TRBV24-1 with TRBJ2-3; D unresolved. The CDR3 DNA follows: TGTGCCACCAGTGATTTTTCAGATACGCAGTATTTT. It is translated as CATSDFSDTQYF.